This T cell receptor beta chain comes out of a study of shared T cell receptors in the human thymus listed by TCRdb under 2021. Regarding the study in general: The study investigated the way shared, self-reactive T-cell receptor alpha chains are produced in the human thymus.

To prepare the library, the immunoSEQ multiplex PCR assay was applied. The table was pulled from immuneACCESS by TCRdb, which kept in-frame rearrangements only. Such tables lose some clones; where checked, under half of the loss comes from unresolved V genes, and the rest has no known cause. The sample records 550,000 to 800,000 clones, 80% to 90% of which are singletons. The ten largest clones take up under 0.012% of the sample. The CDR3 starts with the cysteine, ends with the phenylalanine, and has 16 residues. Here the CDR3 DNA is all that survives: 48 bases in frame from base 1. Ends trimmed: V by 6 bases, J by 3 bases; bases unmatched to a gene: 10. Based on the germline V gene, the CDR1 and CDR2 sequences are MRHNA and SNTAGT. On this clone itself: The antigen it recognizes is unknown. No base qualities exist here, and no much larger clone lies one base off it.

These data were likewise used in another study, on human thymus T cells. The second investigation adds: The donors were immunologically healthy infants in Finland who had open corrective cardiac surgery for congenital heart defects. The thymus tissue came from surgical resects taken out during corrective cardiac surgery. Usage of V and J gene segments appeared to be biased in both the thymic and the peripheral blood repertoires. The related research found that thymic TCR repertoires overlapped highly between unrelated individuals. The study characterized TCR alpha and beta repertoires from fewer than ten infant thymus samples and a few related peripheral blood samples. The infant donors were roughly 6 to 244 days old, and the cohort included six or seven males and a couple of females. Thymocytes were mechanically released from the tissue and were stored as pellets of 10-30 million cells at -70 degrees C. A QIAsymphony instrument was used to extract genomic DNA from frozen cell pellets. The immunoSEQ multiplex PCR assay was used to amplify the TCRB and TCRAD loci from a standardized amount of quality-controlled genomic DNA. The V(D)J region was spanned by amplicons of a length sufficient to cover the CDR3 and to identify V and J genes. The commercial immunoSEQ service was used to sequence amplicons on an Illumina platform. Primer bias and sequencing errors were corrected as previously described, and TCRAD and TCRB were defined on the basis of the IMGT database. The repertoires were analysed using immunoSEQ Analyzer 3.0 and VDJTools for basic statistics, V/J segment usage, diversity estimates, rarefaction and pairwise overlap. Diversity was estimated with Chao1, ChaoE, Efron-Thisted, Shannon and inverse Simpson indices, and also on datasets down-sampled to the smallest sample. For repertoire overlap, CDR3 nucleotide sequence, V gene and J gene had to match strictly, and clustering was done by Jaccard-based multidimensional scaling. Thymus samples yielded on average roughly 800,000 unique TCRB clonotypes, compared with some 83,000 from blood samples.

The sequence derives from a girl in the first two years of life with a congenital heart defect. Donor details come from another sample of the same person, matched by shared clones. Recombination connected TRBV6-4 to TRBJ2-3; TRBD1 lines up with 9 middle nucleotides. Sequenced sample: thymocytes. The base sequence is TGTGCCAGCAGCCTCACCGGGACAGGGAAAACAGATACGCAGTATTTT. The encoded protein is CASSLTGTGKTDTQYF.